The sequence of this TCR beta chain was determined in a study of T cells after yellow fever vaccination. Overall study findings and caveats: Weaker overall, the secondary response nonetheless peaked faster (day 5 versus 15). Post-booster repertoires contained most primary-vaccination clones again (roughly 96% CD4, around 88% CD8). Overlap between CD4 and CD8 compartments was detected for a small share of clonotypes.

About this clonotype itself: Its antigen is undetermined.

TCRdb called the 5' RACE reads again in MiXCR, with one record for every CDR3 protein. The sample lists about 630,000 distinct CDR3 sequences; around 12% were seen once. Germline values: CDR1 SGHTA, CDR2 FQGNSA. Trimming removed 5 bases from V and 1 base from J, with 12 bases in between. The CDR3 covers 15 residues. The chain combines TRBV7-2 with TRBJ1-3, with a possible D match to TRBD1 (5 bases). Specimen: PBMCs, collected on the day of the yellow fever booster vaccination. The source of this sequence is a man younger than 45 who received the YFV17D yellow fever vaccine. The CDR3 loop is CASSTTGTSGNTIYF. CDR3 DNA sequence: TGTGCCAGCAGCACAACCGGGACGTCTGGAAACACCATATATTTT. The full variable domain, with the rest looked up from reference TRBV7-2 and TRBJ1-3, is GAGVSQSPSNKVTEKGKDVELRCDPISGHTALYWYRQSLGQGLEFLIYFQGNSAPDKSGLPSDRFSAERTGGSVSTLTIQRTQQEDSAVYLCASSTTGTSGNTIYFGEGSWLTVV.